This T cell receptor (beta chain) was profiled in a study of blood T cell repertoires in COVID-19. Looking at the study overall: Samples came from the United States, Italy and Spain, spanning acute and convalescent COVID-19. From T cells, B-cell-depleted T cells, or PBMCs came the material, which was cDNA or gDNA.

This CDR3 has 15 amino acids. The germline V gene encodes CDR1 MNHEY and CDR2 SMNVEV (reference sequence). V was clipped by 6 bases and J by 2 bases, with 15 bases between them. Source study methods: Nucleated cell counts were estimated from reference gene primer amplification. Using immunoSEQ multiplex PCR, the repertoire was profiled, and TCRdb retains in-frame clones only, with some absent. V and J calls and clone size come straight from that table; D and trimming were deduced from the DNA. Here the sample spans about 160,000 clones, 70% to 90% being singletons. This clonotype was obtained from a woman aged 45-65 years with COVID-19, enrolled during active disease. What was sequenced was peripheral blood. The V call is TRBV27, the J call TRBJ2-3; D perhaps matches TRBD2 (6 bases). CDR3: CASSLGGRNTDTQYF. CDR3 DNA: TGTGCCAGCAGCCTCGGGGGACGGAACACAGATACGCAGTATTTT.